This T cell receptor beta chain was recorded in a study of T cells after yellow fever vaccination. Findings and limits, study-wide: Although the secondary response was weaker, it peaked faster, at day 5 versus 15.

Details on this clonotype: Its antigen is currently unknown.

The 5'RACE template-switching step produced TCR cDNA and added a universal primer site and UMIs. TCRdb re-called the 5' RACE reads through MiXCR, storing one row per CDR3 protein. The sample gives hundreds of thousands of distinct CDR3 sequences, 9% to 15% of which show up once; about 15% is in the top ten. This TCR derives from a man younger than 40 who received the YFV17D yellow fever vaccine. Sequences were derived from PBMCs, sampled on the day of the yellow fever booster vaccination.

CDR3 sequence: CASSYVGGDTGELFF. DNA of the CDR3: TGTGCCAGCAGTTACGTAGGCGGGGACACCGGGGAGCTGTTTTTT. The V call is TRBV6-2 or TRBV6-3, the J call TRBJ2-2; D may be TRBD2 (6 bases). Per germline, CDR1 MNHEY and CDR2 SVGEGT. Trimming shortened V by 2 bases and J by 3 bases, and 10 bases separated the two germline ends. The CDR3 loop spans 15 amino acids.